This TCR beta chain was sequenced during a study of OX40 agonist ivuxolimab in advanced cancers. The data were produced by immunoSEQ multiplex PCR, yet TCRdb's version contains in-frame clones alone and is incomplete. The sample yields about 83,000 clones, around 84% seen once. Trimming shortened V by 2 bases and J by 7 bases, and 14 bases separated the two germline ends. Germline values: CDR1 MNHEY, CDR2 SVGAGI. CDR3 size: 14 residues. The V call is TRBV6-5, the J call TRBJ1-1; D uncertain. This clonotype was sampled from an adult with an advanced solid tumor such as melanoma, head and neck, liver or kidney cancer. The source was CD4+ or CD8+ T cells sorted from blood, collected in a trial of the OX40 agonist ivuxolimab. CDR3 protein: CASSYRVDASEAFF. The CDR3 DNA reads as TGTGCCAGCAGTTACCGGGTTGACGCTAGTGAAGCTTTCTTT.